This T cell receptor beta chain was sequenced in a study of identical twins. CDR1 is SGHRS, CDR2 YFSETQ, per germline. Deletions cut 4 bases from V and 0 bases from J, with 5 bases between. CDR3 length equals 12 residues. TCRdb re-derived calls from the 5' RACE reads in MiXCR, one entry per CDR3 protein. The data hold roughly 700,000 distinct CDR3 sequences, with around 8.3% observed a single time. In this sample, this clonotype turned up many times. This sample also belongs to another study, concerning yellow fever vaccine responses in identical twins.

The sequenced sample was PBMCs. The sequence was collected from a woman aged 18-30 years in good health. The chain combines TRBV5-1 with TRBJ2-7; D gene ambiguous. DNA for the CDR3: TGCGCCAGCAGCCTTCCCTCCTACGAGCAGTACTTC. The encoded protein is CASSLPSYEQYF.